Listed below are T cell receptor beta chains from one sample, sequenced in a study of CD8 T cells in Susac syndrome. TCRdb re-called the immunoSEQ multiplex PCR reads with MiXCR, one entry per CDR3 protein. The table includes about 120,000 distinct CDR3 sequences, under 95% detected once. The sample was CD8+ T cells from PBMCs. These receptors were collected from a human donor in good health. Both conserved end residues are part of each CDR3. Each record gives: V gene, J gene, CDR3 protein.

TRBV27	TRBJ1-2	CASSITGVTNYGYTF
TRBV2	TRBJ2-1	CASSGDTFNEQFF
TRBV4-3	TRBJ1-2	CASSQDWLGGDYGYTF
TRBV6-5	TRBJ1-6	CASSYSGQVGYSPLHF
TRBV10-3	TRBJ1-2	CAISFGEINYGYTF
TRBV2	TRBJ1-1	CASRRDRADTEAFF
TRBV7-2	TRBJ2-6	CASTNRAIGANVLTF
TRBV30	TRBJ1-2	CVSREGHGYTF
TRBV7-2	TRBJ1-5	CASSLVSASNQPQHF
TRBV6-2/TRBV6-3	TRBJ1-1	CASSYGDTEAFF
TRBV6-5	TRBJ2-7	CASSSSPGSYEQYF
TRBV20-1	TRBJ2-1	CSARGSGGSYNEQFF
TRBV20-1	TRBJ2-7	CSAPETGQGAGEQYF
TRBV3-1	TRBJ2-7	CASSLPRVGCHEQYF
TRBV12-3/TRBV12-4	TRBJ2-7	CASSLAYSGEQYF
TRBV7-8	TRBJ2-7	CASSSGQGNHEQYF
TRBV19	TRBJ1-2	CASTQLLGELDYGYTF